This TCR beta chain was sequenced for a study of PD-L1 blockade in urothelial cancer. There are 13 residues in the CDR3. Germline assignment: CDR1 SNHLY and CDR2 FYNNEI. Trimming cost V 10 bases and J 1 base, with 10 bases left between them. Repertoires were generated with immunoSEQ multiplex PCR, while TCRdb's copy carries only in-frame clones and drops some. Seen here are 75,000 to 90,000 clones, 82% observed once, and the top ten hold 8% to 9.5%. The starting material was PBMCs, obtained around atezolizumab (anti-PD-L1) treatment. J is TRBJ2-2 and V is TRBV2; unclear D gene. The source is a man between 65 and 85 years old with urothelial cancer. The CDR3, as DNA: TGTGCCACGTTGGTCGGGAACACCGGGGAGCTGTTTTTT. This codes for CATLVGNTGELFF.